This T cell receptor (beta chain) was documented in a study of control samples from healthy donors and cancer patients. This clone was seen only a few times. Measured with immunoSEQ multiplex PCR; TCRdb has only the in-frame clones, and not every one. Here the sample spans roughly 190,000 clones, roughly nine tenths being singletons. V gave up 1 base and J gave up 4 bases; unmatched junction bases: 6. Germline V gene sequence: CDR1 SQVTM, CDR2 ANQGSEA. The CDR3 is 14 amino acids. The sequencing input was blood. The sequence was collected from a woman in her 30s in good health. This chain links TRBV29-1 with TRBJ1-2; 7 nucleotides align to TRBD1. The CDR3 here is CSVEARQGSYGYTF. The CDR3, as DNA: TGCAGCGTTGAAGCTCGACAGGGAAGCTATGGCTACACCTTC.